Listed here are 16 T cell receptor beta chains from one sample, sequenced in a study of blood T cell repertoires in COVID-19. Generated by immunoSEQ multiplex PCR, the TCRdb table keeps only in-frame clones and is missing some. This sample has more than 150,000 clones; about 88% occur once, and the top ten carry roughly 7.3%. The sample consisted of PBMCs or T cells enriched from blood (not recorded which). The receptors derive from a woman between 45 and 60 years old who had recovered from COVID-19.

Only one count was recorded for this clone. CDR3 nucleotide sequence: TGTGCCAGCAGCCAAGTATCGGGGACAGTGAGGAGGGAGCTGTTTTTT. This codes for CASSQVSGTVRRELFF. The chain is built from TRBV3-1 (or the pseudogene TRBV3-2) and TRBJ2-2; TRBD1 matches 7 bases. This CDR3 has 16 amino acids. In germline, CDR1 is LGHDT, CDR2 YNNKEL (reference sequence). Losses at the gene ends were 1 base for V and 9 bases for J; bases not matched to a gene: 11.

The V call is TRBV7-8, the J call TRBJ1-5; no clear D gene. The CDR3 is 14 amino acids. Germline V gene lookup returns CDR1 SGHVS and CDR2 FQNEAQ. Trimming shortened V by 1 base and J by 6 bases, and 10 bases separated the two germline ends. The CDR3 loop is CASSLGLTSQPQHF. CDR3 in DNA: TGTGCCAGCAGCTTAGGTTTAACGAGTCAGCCCCAGCATTTT.

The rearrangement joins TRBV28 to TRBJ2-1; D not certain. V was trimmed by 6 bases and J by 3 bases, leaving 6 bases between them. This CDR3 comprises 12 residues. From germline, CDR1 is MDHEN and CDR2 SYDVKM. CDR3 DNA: TGTGCCAGCAGCCGTAACTACAATGAGCAGTTCTTC. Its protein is CASSRNYNEQFF.

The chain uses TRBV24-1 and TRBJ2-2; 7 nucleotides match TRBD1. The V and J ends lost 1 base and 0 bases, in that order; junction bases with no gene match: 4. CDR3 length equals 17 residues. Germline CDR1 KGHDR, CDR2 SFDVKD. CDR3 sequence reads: CATSDLRQGSNTGELFF. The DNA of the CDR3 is TGTGCCACCAGTGATTTAAGACAGGGCTCGAACACCGGGGAGCTGTTTTTT.

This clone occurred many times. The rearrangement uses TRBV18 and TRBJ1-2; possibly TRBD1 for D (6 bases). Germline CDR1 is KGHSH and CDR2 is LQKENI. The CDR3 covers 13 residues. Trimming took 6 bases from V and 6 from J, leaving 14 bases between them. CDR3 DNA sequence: TGTGCCAGCTCGCTACAGGGAGTGGATGGCTACACCTTC. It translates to CASSLQGVDGYTF.

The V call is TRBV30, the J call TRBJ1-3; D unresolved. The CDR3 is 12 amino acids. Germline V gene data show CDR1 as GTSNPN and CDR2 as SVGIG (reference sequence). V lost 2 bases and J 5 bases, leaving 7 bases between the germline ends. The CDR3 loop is CAWSPQRNTIYF. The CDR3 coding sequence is TGTGCCTGGAGTCCACAACGAAACACCATATATTTT.

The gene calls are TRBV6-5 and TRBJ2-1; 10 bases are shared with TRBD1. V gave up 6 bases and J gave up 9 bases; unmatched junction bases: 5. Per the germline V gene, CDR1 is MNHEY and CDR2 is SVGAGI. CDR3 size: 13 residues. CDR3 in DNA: TGTGCCAGCAGAAGACAGGGGGCTACTGAGCAGTTCTTC. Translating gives CASRRQGATEQFF.

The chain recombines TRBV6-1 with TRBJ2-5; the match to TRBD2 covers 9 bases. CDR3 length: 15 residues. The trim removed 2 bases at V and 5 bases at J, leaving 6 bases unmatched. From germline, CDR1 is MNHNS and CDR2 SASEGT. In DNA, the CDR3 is TGTGCCAGCAGTGAAACTGCGGGAGGGCGGGAGACCCAGTACTTC. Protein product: CASSETAGGRETQYF.

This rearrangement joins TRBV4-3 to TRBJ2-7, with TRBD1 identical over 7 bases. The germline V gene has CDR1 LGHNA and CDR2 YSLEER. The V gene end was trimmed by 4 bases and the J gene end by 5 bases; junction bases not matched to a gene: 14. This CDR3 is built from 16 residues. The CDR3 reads CASSPKYRDSFHEQYF. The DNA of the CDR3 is TGCGCCAGCAGCCCAAAGTACCGGGACAGTTTCCACGAGCAGTACTTC.

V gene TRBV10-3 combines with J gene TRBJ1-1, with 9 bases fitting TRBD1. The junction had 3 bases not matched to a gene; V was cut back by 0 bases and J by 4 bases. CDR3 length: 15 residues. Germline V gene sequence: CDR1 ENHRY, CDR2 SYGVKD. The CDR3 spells CAISESRDRATEAFF. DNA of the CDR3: TGTGCCATCAGTGAGTCGCGGGACAGGGCCACTGAAGCTTTCTTT.

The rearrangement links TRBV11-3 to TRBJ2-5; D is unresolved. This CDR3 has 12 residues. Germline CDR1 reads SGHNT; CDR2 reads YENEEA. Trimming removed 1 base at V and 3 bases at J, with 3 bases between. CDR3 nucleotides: TGTGCCAGCAGCTTAGCGGAAGAGACCCAGTACTTC. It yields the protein CASSLAEETQYF.

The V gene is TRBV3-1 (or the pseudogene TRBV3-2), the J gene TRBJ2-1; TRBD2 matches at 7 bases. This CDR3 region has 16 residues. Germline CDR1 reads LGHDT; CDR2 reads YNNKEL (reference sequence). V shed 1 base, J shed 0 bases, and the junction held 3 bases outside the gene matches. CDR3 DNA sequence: TGTGCCAGCAGCCAAGCCCGGGGGGTCTCCTACAATGAGCAGTTCTTC. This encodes CASSQARGVSYNEQFF.

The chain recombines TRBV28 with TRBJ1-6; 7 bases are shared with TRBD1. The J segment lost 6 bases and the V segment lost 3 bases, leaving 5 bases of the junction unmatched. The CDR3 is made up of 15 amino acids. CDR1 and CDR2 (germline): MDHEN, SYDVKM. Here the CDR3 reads CASSFATGSNSPLHF. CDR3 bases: TGTGCCAGCAGTTTTGCGACAGGGAGTAATTCACCCCTCCACTTT. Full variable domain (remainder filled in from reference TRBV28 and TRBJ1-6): DVKVTQSSRYLVKRTGEKVFLECVQDMDHENMFWYRQDPGLGLRLIYFSYDVKMKEKGDIPEGYSVSREKKERFSLILESASTNQTSMYLCASSFATGSNSPLHFGNGTRLTVT.

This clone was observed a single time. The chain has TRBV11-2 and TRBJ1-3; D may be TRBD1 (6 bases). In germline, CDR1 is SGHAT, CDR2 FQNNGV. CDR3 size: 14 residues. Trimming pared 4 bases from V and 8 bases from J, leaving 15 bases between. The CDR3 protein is CASSSGTRRDTIYF. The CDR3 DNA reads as TGTGCCAGCAGCTCGGGGACACGGAGAGACACCATATATTTT. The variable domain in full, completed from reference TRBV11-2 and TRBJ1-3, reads EAGVAQSPRYKIIEKRQSVAFWCNPISGHATLYWYQQILGQGPKLLIQFQNNGVVDDSQLPKDRFSAERLKGVDSTLKIQPAKLEDSAVYLCASSSGTRRDTIYFGEGSWLTVV.

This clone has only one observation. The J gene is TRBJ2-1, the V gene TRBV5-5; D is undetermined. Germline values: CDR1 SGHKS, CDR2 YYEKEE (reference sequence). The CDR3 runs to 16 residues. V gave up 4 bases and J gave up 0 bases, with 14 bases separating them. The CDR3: CASSQIFGVSYNEQFF. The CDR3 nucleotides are TGTGCCAGCAGCCAAATTTTTGGAGTCTCCTACAATGAGCAGTTCTTC.

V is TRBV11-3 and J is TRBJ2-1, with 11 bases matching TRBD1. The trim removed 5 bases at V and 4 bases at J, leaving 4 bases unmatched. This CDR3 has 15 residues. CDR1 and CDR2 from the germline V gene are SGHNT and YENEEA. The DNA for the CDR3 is TGTGCCAGCAGCATAGGGACAGGGGGGTACAATGAGCAGTTCTTC. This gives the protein CASSIGTGGYNEQFF.